This T cell receptor beta chain stems from a study of CD8 T cells in ankylosing spondylitis. From the 5' RACE reads, TCRdb called clonotypes with MiXCR, one entry per CDR3 protein. The sample records about 510,000 distinct CDR3 sequences, 5.3% being singletons. V was clipped by 1 base and J by 4 bases, with 17 bases between them. CDR1 and CDR2 from the germline V gene are SGHRS and YFSETQ. The CDR3 length is 16 residues. General observations from the study: Significantly higher representation of disease-linked clones was reported for matched ankylosing spondylitis synovial fluid. Made up of 7 to 9 highly homologous variants, a TCR beta motif appeared characteristic of ankylosing spondylitis blood.

This clonotype was picked up many times. The antigen remains undetermined. This TCR derives from a male donor with ankylosing spondylitis. J is TRBJ1-1 and V is TRBV5-1, with D possibly TRBD1 on 6 matching bases. Sequenced sample: blood, either unsorted or a sorted T cell fraction (not recorded which). Here the CDR3 reads CASSLSRGRGRTEAFF. CDR3 sequence (DNA): TGCGCCAGCAGCTTGTCACGGGGCAGGGGCCGCACTGAAGCTTTCTTT.